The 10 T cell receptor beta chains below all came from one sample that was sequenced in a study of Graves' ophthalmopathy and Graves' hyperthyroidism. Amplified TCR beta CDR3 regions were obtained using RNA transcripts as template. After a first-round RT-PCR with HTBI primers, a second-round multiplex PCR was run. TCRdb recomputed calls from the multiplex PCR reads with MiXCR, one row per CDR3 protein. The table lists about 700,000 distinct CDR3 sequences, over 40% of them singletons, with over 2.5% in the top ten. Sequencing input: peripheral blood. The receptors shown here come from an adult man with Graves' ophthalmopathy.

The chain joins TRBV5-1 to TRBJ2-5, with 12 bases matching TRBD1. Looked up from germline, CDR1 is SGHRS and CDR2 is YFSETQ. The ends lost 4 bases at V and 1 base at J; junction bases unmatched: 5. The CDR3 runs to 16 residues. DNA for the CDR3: TGCGCCAGCAGCCCGGGGACAGGGGGCCTCCAAGAGACCCAGTACTTC. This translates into CASSPGTGGLQETQYF. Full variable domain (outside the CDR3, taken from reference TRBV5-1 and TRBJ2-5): KAGVTQTPRYLIKTRGQQVTLSCSPISGHRSVSWYQQTPGQGLQFLFEYFSETQRNKGNFPGRFSGRQFSNSRSEMNVSTLELGDSALYLCASSPGTGGLQETQYFGPGTRLLVL.

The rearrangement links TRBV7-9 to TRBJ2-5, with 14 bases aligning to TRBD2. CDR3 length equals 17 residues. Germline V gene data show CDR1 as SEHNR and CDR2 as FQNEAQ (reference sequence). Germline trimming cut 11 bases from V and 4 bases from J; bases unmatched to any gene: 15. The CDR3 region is CAWSVLGTSGGRETQYF. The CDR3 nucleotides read TGTGCCTGGAGTGTACTTGGGACTAGCGGGGGACGAGAGACCCAGTACTTC.

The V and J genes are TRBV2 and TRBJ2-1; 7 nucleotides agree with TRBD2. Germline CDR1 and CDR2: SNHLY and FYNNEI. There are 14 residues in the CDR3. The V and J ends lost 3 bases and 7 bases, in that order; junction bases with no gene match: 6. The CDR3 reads CASSDTTSVNEQFF. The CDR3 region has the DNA TGTGCCAGCAGTGATACTACTAGCGTGAATGAGCAGTTCTTC.

Here the CDR3 reads CASSPSGGAWDQYF. CDR3 nucleotide sequence: TGTGCCAGCAGCCCTAGCGGGGGGGCCTGGGACCAGTACTTC. The chain joins TRBV7-2 to TRBJ2-5; 12 bases are a match to TRBD2. This CDR3 is built from 14 residues. Unmatched junction bases numbered 8, after V lost 5 bases and J lost 10 bases. The V gene's germline CDR1 is SGHTA and CDR2 FQGNSA.

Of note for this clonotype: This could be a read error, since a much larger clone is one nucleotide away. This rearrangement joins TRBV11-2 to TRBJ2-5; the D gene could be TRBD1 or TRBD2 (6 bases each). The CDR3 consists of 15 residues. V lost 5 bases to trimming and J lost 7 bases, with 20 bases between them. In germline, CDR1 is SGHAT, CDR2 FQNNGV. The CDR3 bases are TGTGCCAGCAGCGGATACAGGGAGGTCGGAGGGACCCAGTACTTC. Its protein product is CASSGYREVGGTQYF.

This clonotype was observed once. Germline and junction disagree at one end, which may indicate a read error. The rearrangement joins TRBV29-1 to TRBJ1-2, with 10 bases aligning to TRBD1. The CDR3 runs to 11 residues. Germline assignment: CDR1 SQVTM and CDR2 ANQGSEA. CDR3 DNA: TGCAGCCATAAAGGGGGACAGGGGTATGCTTTC. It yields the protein CSHKGGQGYAF.

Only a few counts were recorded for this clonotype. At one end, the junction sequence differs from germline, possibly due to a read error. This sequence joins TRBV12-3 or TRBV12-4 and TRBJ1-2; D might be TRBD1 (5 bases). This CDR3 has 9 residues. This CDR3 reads CASSPQVPF. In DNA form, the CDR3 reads TGTGCCAGCAGTCCACAGGTGCCCTTC.

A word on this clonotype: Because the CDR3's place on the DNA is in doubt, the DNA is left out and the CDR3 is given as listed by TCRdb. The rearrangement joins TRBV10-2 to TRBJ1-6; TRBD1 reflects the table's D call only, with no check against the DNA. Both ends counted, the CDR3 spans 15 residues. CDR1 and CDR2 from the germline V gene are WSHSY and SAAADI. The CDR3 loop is CACSARADRDSPLHF.

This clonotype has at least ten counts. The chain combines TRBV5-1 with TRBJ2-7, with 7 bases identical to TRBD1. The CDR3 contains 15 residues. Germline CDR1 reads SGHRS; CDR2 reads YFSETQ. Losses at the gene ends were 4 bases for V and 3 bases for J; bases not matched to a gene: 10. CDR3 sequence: CASSRDRERGYEQYF. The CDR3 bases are TGCGCCAGCAGCAGGGACAGAGAACGAGGCTACGAGCAGTACTTC.

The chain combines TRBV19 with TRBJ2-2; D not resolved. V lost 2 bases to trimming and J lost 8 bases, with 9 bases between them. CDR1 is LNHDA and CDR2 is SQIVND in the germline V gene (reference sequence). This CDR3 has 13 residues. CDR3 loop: CASSIMGIGELFF. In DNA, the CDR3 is TGTGCCAGTAGTATAATGGGGATTGGGGAGCTGTTTTTT.